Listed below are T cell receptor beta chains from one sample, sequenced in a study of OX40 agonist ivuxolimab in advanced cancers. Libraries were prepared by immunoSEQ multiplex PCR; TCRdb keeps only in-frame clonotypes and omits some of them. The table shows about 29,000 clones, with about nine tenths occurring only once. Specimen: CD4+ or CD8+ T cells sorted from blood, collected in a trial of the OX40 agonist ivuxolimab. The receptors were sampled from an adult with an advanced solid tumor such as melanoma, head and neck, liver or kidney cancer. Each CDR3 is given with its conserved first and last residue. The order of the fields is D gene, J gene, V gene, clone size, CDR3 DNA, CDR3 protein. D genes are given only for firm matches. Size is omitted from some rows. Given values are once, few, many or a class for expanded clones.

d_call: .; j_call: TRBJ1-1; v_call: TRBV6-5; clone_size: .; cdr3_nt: TGTGCCAGCAGTTACTGGGGTTCTGAAGCTTTCTTT; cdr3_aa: CASSYWGSEAFF
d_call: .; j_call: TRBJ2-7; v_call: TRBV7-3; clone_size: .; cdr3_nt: TGTGCCAGCAGCTTAACTCCAGGGAACGAGCAGTACTTC; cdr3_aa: CASSLTPGNEQYF
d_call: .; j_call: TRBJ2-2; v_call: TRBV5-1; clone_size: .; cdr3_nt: TGTGCCAGCAGCTTAGGACGGCCTACCACCGGGGAGCTGTTTTTT; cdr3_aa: CASSLGRPTTGELFF
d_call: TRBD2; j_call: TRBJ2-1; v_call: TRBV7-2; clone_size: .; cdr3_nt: TGTGCCAGCCAGGGGAGCGGGAGGTTCAATGAGCAGTTCTTC; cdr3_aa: CASQGSGRFNEQFF
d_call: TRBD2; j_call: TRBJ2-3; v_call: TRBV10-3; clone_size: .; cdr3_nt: TGTGCCATCAGTGAGCCGGTAGCGGGGACAAGCACAGATACGCAGTATTTT; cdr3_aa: CAISEPVAGTSTDTQYF
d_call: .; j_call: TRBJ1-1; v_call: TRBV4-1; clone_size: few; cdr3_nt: TGCGCCAGCAGCCAGGGCAGGGGAGCTTTCTTT; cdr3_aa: CASSQGRGAFF
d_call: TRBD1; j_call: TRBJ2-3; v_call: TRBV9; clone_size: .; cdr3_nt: TGTGCCAGCAGCGTAGCTTCGCGGGACAGGGATAGCCCAGATACGCAGTATTTT; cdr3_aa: CASSVASRDRDSPDTQYF
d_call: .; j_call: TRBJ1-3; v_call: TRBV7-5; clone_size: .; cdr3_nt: TGCGTCCGAGGAGACAGCGCCTCCTCTGGAAACACCATATATTTT; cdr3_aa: CVRGDSASSGNTIYF
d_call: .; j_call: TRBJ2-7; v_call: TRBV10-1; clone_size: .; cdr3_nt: TGCGCCAGCAGTGAGTTAAGTAACGGAGCCTACGAGCAGTACTTC; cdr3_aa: CASSELSNGAYEQYF
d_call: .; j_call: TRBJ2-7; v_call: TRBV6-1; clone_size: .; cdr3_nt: TGTGCCAGCACCAAGGGAGGCGAGCAGTACTTC; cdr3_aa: CASTKGGEQYF
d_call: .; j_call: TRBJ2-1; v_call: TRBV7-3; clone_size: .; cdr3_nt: TGTGCCAGCAGCTTAGCCTATTCCTCCTACAATGAGCAGTTCTTC; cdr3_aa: CASSLAYSSYNEQFF